The entry below gives a single TCR beta chain sequence along with its context. This CDR3 region has 12 residues. CDR1 and CDR2 from the germline V gene are SGHTA and FQGNSA. Trimming cost V 0 bases and J 9 bases, with 9 bases left between them. The data were taken from a study of T-cell reconstitution after alpha-beta-depleted transplantation in children. Unique molecular identifiers were incorporated when the TCRbeta library was constructed. TCRdb redid the calling of the PCR reads with MiXCR, one entry per CDR3 protein. The table lists 440,000 or so distinct CDR3 sequences, approximately 10% of them singletons.

The receptor comes from a human donor who donated a stem cell graft to a child with acute myeloid leukemia. The sequenced sample was PBMCs from the stem cell graft donor, obtained from the stem cell graft. V and J are TRBV7-2 and TRBJ2-7; D is unresolved. The CDR3 reads CASSLAPTLQYF. CDR3 sequence (DNA): TGTGCCAGCAGCTTAGCACCAACTCTGCAGTACTTC.